This is a list of T cell receptor beta chains from one sample in a study of cytomegalovirus exposure and HLA in healthy donors. The data were produced by immunoSEQ multiplex PCR, yet TCRdb's version contains in-frame clones alone and is incomplete. Here the sample spans 120,000 or so clones, 78% being singletons. Sequenced material: PBMCs. The receptors here all came from a man aged 30-40 years in good health and CMV-seropositive. The CDR3 runs from the conserved cysteine through the conserved F or W. A D gene is named only where the DNA matches it firmly. Size values are once, few and many counts, or a class for expanded clones, and some rows have none.

v_gene: TRBV5-8; j_gene: TRBJ1-5; abundance: NA; d_gene: TRBD1; CDR3aa: CASSGGTGDRYSNQPQHF
v_gene: TRBV6-5; j_gene: TRBJ2-7; abundance: NA; d_gene: TRBD1; CDR3aa: CASSYSIGTGGDEQYF
v_gene: TRBV7-6; j_gene: TRBJ1-3; abundance: NA; d_gene: NA; CDR3aa: CASSSRPTVTGNTIYF
v_gene: TRBV7-2; j_gene: TRBJ2-5; abundance: NA; d_gene: TRBD1; CDR3aa: CASSPPGTGGQETQYF
v_gene: TRBV15; j_gene: TRBJ1-2; abundance: NA; d_gene: TRBD1; CDR3aa: CATSRDRTGDYGYTF
v_gene: TRBV27; j_gene: TRBJ2-7; abundance: NA; d_gene: TRBD2; CDR3aa: CASGGSSYEQYF
v_gene: TRBV5-4; j_gene: TRBJ1-4; abundance: NA; d_gene: TRBD1; CDR3aa: CASTGTDEKLFF
v_gene: TRBV5-1; j_gene: TRBJ2-3; abundance: NA; d_gene: TRBD1; CDR3aa: CASSLMGQGGDTQYF
v_gene: TRBV18; j_gene: TRBJ2-7; abundance: NA; d_gene: NA; CDR3aa: CASSALLWEKNRNEQYF
v_gene: TRBV7-8; j_gene: TRBJ1-1; abundance: few; d_gene: NA; CDR3aa: CASRQKNPLGGTEAFF
v_gene: TRBV30; j_gene: TRBJ1-3; abundance: few; d_gene: TRBD1; CDR3aa: CAWSAGTGSGNTIYF
v_gene: TRBV9; j_gene: TRBJ2-1; abundance: NA; d_gene: TRBD2; CDR3aa: CANPRRERYEQFF
v_gene: TRBV29-1; j_gene: TRBJ2-1; abundance: NA; d_gene: NA; CDR3aa: CSVENFDEQFF
v_gene: TRBV2; j_gene: TRBJ2-1; abundance: NA; d_gene: NA; CDR3aa: CASYRDSYNEQFF
v_gene: TRBV6-5; j_gene: TRBJ2-2; abundance: NA; d_gene: NA; CDR3aa: CASSLNTGELFF
v_gene: TRBV4-1; j_gene: NA; abundance: NA; d_gene: NA; CDR3aa: CASSLTGDEQYF
v_gene: TRBV29-1; j_gene: TRBJ1-4; abundance: NA; d_gene: NA; CDR3aa: CSAGDEKLFF
v_gene: TRBV27; j_gene: TRBJ2-1; abundance: NA; d_gene: NA; CDR3aa: CASSLVGNEQFF
v_gene: TRBV7-9; j_gene: TRBJ2-2; abundance: NA; d_gene: TRBD2; CDR3aa: CASSQRDGDTGELFF
v_gene: TRBV5-4; j_gene: TRBJ2-1; abundance: NA; d_gene: TRBD2; CDR3aa: CASSLRRESYDEQFF
v_gene: TRBV7-9; j_gene: TRBJ2-6; abundance: NA; d_gene: TRBD1; CDR3aa: CASSVRDSELSGANVLTF
v_gene: TRBV30; j_gene: TRBJ2-1; abundance: NA; d_gene: TRBD2; CDR3aa: CAWTGWGEGNNEQFF
v_gene: TRBV11-1; j_gene: TRBJ2-1; abundance: NA; d_gene: TRBD1; CDR3aa: CASSLGQGYYNEQFF
v_gene: TRBV9; j_gene: TRBJ1-3; abundance: NA; d_gene: TRBD1; CDR3aa: CASSVAGTGYGNTIYF
v_gene: TRBV29-1; j_gene: TRBJ1-5; abundance: NA; d_gene: TRBD1; CDR3aa: CSVRQGDQPQHF
v_gene: TRBV11-2; j_gene: TRBJ2-7; abundance: NA; d_gene: NA; CDR3aa: CASSSTIYYEQYF
v_gene: TRBV7-8; j_gene: TRBJ1-1; abundance: many; d_gene: TRBD1; CDR3aa: CASSFGPTGLEAFF
v_gene: TRBV2; j_gene: TRBJ1-5; abundance: NA; d_gene: TRBD1; CDR3aa: CASSGDRVNQPQHF
v_gene: TRBV10-2; j_gene: TRBJ1-2; abundance: NA; d_gene: TRBD1; CDR3aa: CASSTQGFDGYTF
v_gene: TRBV4-3; j_gene: TRBJ2-7; abundance: NA; d_gene: TRBD1; CDR3aa: CASSPSTGGGYEQYF
v_gene: TRBV28; j_gene: TRBJ1-1; abundance: NA; d_gene: NA; CDR3aa: CASSLYLPGTLMNTEAFF
v_gene: TRBV6-5; j_gene: TRBJ2-5; abundance: NA; d_gene: NA; CDR3aa: CASMAIPQETQYF
v_gene: TRBV9; j_gene: TRBJ1-5; abundance: NA; d_gene: NA; CDR3aa: CASSPGLGAGDQPQHF
v_gene: TRBV4-2; j_gene: TRBJ2-1; abundance: once; d_gene: TRBD2; CDR3aa: CASSQISGTSGSSYNEQFF
v_gene: TRBV7-9; j_gene: TRBJ2-7; abundance: NA; d_gene: TRBD2; CDR3aa: CASSLEASGNYEQYF
v_gene: TRBV10-3; j_gene: TRBJ2-6; abundance: once; d_gene: TRBD1; CDR3aa: CAIQGAQQNSGANVLTF
v_gene: TRBV7-9; j_gene: TRBJ2-3; abundance: once; d_gene: NA; CDR3aa: CASSPARRRVTSTDTQYF
v_gene: TRBV4-3; j_gene: TRBJ1-4; abundance: NA; d_gene: NA; CDR3aa: CASKSKPGATNEKLFF
v_gene: TRBV6-1; j_gene: TRBJ2-5; abundance: NA; d_gene: TRBD1; CDR3aa: CASTATGTGMETQYF
v_gene: TRBV7-2; j_gene: TRBJ2-7; abundance: NA; d_gene: NA; CDR3aa: CASSLNRALTYEQYF
v_gene: TRBV28; j_gene: TRBJ2-1; abundance: NA; d_gene: TRBD2; CDR3aa: CASSSPQLAGDNEQFF
v_gene: TRBV9; j_gene: TRBJ2-1; abundance: NA; d_gene: NA; CDR3aa: CASSGKGEGSYNEQFF